This TCR beta chain was obtained from a study of a mutant IDH1 vaccine in newly diagnosed glioma. Study information: Treated patients showed a male proportion of 62.5%, a female proportion of approximately 40%, and a mean age of 40.4 years. Prior therapy was radiotherapy, temozolomide, or both; most received both. The study, taken as a whole, reports: Patients showed vaccine-induced immune responses at a rate of approximately 92%.

As to this clone: What it binds is not known.

CDR3 length: 15 residues. V was pared by 6 bases and J by 7 bases, with 12 bases of the junction left unmatched. CDR1 MNHNY and CDR2 SVGAGI come from the germline V gene (reference sequence). Regarding time point: baseline, week 1 (first vaccination visit). Treatment defined: pre-vaccination baseline after standard-of-care therapy. Sequenced by immunoSEQ multiplex PCR; TCRdb stores in-frame clones only, minus some. The repertoire has tens of thousands of clones, approximately 90% of them found once; the top ten carry about 2.2%. Material: PBMCs, obtained from a glioma patient treated with radiotherapy, temozolomide or both. V and J are TRBV6-6 and TRBJ2-7; 10 bases map to TRBD1. The receptor was isolated from a man between 35 and 55 years old with glioma. CDR3 region: CASRGTGDYFKEQYF. DNA of the CDR3: TGTGCCAGCAGGGGGACAGGGGATTATTTTAAGGAGCAGTACTTC.